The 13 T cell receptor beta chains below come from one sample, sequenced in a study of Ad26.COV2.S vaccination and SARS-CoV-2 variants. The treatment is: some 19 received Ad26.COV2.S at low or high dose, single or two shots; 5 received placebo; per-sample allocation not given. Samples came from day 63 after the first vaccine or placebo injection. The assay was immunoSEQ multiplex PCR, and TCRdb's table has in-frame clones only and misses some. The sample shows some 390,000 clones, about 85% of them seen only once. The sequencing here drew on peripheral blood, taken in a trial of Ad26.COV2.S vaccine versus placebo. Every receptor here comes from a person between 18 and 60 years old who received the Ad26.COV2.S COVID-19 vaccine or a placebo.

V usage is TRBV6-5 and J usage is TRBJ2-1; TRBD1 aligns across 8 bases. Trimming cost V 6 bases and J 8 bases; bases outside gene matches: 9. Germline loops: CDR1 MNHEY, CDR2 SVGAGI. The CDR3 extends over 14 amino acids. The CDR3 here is CASRSYRGADEQFF. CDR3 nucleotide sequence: TGTGCCAGCAGGTCGTACAGGGGGGCGGATGAGCAGTTCTTC.

CDR3 region: CASSSGASPLHF. Written as DNA, the CDR3 is TGTGCCAGCAGCTCAGGGGCTTCACCCCTCCACTTT. The rearrangement uses TRBV12-3 or TRBV12-4 and TRBJ1-6, with a weak D call TRBD1 (6 bases). V was shortened by 6 bases and J by 9 bases, with 9 bases between the two germline ends. The CDR3 has 12 residues.

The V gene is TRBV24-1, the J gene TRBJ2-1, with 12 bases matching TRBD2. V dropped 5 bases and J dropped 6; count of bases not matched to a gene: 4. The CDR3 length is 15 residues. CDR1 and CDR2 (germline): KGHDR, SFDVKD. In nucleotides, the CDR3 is TGTGCCACCAGTGCGGCTAGCGGGGGGGCCAATGAGCAGTTCTTC. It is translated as CATSAASGGANEQFF.

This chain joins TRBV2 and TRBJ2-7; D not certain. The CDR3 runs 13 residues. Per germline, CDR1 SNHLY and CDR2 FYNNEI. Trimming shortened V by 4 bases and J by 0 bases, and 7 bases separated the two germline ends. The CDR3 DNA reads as TGTGCCAGCAGTGCCCAAAACTCCTACGAGCAGTACTTC. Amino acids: CASSAQNSYEQYF.

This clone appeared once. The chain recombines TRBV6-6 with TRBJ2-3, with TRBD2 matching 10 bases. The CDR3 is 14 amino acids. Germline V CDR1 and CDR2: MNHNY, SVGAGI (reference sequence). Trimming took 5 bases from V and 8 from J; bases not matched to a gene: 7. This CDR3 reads CASSRGLAGGTQYF. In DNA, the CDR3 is TGTGCCAGCAGTCGTGGATTAGCGGGGGGTACGCAGTATTTT.

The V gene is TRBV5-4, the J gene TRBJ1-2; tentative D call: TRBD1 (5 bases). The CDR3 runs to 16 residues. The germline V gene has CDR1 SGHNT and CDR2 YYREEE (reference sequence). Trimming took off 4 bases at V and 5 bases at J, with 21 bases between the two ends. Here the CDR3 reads CASSPPGDARGYGYTF. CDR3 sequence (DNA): TGTGCCAGCAGCCCGCCCGGGGACGCCCGAGGATATGGCTACACCTTC. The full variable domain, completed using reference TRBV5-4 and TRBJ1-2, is ETGVTQSPTHLIKTRGQQVTLRCSSQSGHNTVSWYQQALGQGPQFIFQYYREEENGRGNFPPRFSGLQFPNYSSELNVNALELDDSALYLCASSPPGDARGYGYTFGSGTRLTVV.

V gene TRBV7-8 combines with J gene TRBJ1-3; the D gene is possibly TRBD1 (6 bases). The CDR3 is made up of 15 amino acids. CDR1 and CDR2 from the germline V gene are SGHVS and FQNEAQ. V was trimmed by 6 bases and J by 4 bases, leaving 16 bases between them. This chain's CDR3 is CASSLTRDTGNTIYF. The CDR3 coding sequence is TGTGCCAGCAGTTTAACGCGGGACACAGGAAACACCATATATTTT. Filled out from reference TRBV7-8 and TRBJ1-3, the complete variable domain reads GAGVSQSPRYKVAKRGQDVALRCDPISGHVSLFWYQQALGQGPEFLTYFQNEAQLDKSGLPSDRFFAERPEGSVSTLKIQRTQQEDSAVYLCASSLTRDTGNTIYFGEGSWLTVV.

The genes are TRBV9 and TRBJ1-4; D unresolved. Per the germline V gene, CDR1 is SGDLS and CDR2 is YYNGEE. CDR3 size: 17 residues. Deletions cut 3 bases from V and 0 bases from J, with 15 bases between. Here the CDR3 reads CASSAQIGAATNEKLFF. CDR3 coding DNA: TGTGCCAGCAGCGCACAAATCGGCGCGGCAACTAATGAAAAACTGTTTTTT.

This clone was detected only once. Here the CDR3 DNA reads TGTGCCAGCAGAACCGGGACAGGGTCGTATAAGACCCAGTACTTC. Amino acids: CASRTGTGSYKTQYF. The chain recombines TRBV5-6 with TRBJ2-5; 9 nucleotides match TRBD1. The CDR3 is 15 amino acids. Trimming took 5 bases from V and 6 from J; bases not matched to a gene: 11. The V gene's germline CDR1 is SGHDT and CDR2 YYEEEE.

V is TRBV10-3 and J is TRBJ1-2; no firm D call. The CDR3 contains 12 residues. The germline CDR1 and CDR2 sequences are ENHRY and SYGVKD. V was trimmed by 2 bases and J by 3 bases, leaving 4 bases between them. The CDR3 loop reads CAISEADYGYTF. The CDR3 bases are TGTGCCATCAGTGAGGCAGACTATGGCTACACCTTC.

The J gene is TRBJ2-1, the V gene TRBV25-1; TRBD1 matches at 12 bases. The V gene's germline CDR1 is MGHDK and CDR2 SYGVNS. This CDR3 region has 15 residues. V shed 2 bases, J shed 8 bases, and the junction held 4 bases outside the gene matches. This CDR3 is CASSEPGTGGHEQFF. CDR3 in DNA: TGTGCCAGCAGTGAACCCGGGACAGGGGGCCATGAGCAGTTCTTC. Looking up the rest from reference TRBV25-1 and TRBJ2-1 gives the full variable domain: EADIYQTPRYLVIGTGKKITLECSQTMGHDKMYWYQQDPGMELHLIHYSYGVNSTEKGDLSSESTVSRIRTEHFPLTLESARPSHTSQYLCASSEPGTGGHEQFFGPGTRLTVL.

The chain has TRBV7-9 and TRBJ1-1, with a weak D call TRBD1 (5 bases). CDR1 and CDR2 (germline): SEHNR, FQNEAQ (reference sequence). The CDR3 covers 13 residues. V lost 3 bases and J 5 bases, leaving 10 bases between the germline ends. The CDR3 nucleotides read TGTGCCAGCAGCTTGGGAGGGGTGACTGAAGCTTTCTTT. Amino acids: CASSLGGVTEAFF. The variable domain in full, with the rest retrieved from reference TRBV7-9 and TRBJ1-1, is DTGVSQNPRHKITKRGQNVTFRCDPISEHNRLYWYRQTLGQGPEFLTYFQNEAQLEKSRLLSDRFSAERPKGSFSTLEIQRTEQGDSAMYLCASSLGGVTEAFFGQGTRLTVV.

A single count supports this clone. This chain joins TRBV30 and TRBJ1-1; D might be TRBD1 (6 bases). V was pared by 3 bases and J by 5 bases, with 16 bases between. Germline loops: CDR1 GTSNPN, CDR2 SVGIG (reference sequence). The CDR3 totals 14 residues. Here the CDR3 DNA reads TGTGCCTGGAGCGACAAGGGGGGGCTTACTGAAGCTTTCTTT. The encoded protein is CAWSDKGGLTEAFF.